This entry lists 29 T cell receptor beta chains sequenced from one sample in a study of regulatory T cells in long-lasting Graves disease. Assembly of TCR beta libraries relied on iRepertoire HTBI primers together with Arm-PCR of CDR3 regions. TCRdb recomputed calls from the multiplex PCR reads with MiXCR, one row per CDR3 protein. Counted here are 400,000 to 500,000 distinct CDR3 sequences, approximately 23% occurring once; the ten biggest clones make up about an eighth. Described time point: persistent/refractory GD, antithyroid drugs over 5 years with positive TRAb. After RNA was extracted from PBMCs, the TCR library was made from it. Source: peripheral blood mononuclear cells (PBMCs), taken when the disease was refractory, from a patient treated with antithyroid drugs. These receptors were collected from a female donor with Graves disease.

The V and J genes are TRBV12-3 or TRBV12-4 and TRBJ2-3, with D perhaps given as TRBD1 or TRBD2 (7 bases each). This CDR3 is built from 15 residues. V was cut by 6 bases and J by 2 bases, with 15 bases left in between. The CDR3 DNA is TGTGCCAGCAGCAGGGGGGGAGCGGTCACAGATACGCAGTATTTT. As protein: CASSRGGAVTDTQYF.

This clonotype was seen a few times. The chain carries TRBV5-6 and TRBJ2-7; 12 bases agree with TRBD2. The CDR3 is made up of 14 amino acids. Germline CDR1 and CDR2: SGHDT and YYEEEE. V dropped 4 bases and J dropped 6; count of bases not matched to a gene: 5. The CDR3 here is CASSLTSGGTEQYF. The CDR3 DNA sequence: TGTGCCAGCAGCCTCACTAGCGGGGGGACCGAGCAGTACTTC. Together with reference TRBV5-6 and TRBJ2-7, the CDR3 gives the full variable domain: DAGVTQSPTHLIKTRGQQVTLRCSPKSGHDTVSWYQQALGQGPQFIFQYYEEEERQRGNFPDRFSGHQFPNYSSELNVNALLLGDSALYLCASSLTSGGTEQYFGPGTRLTVT.

This clonotype was counted a few times. The chain carries TRBV30 and TRBJ2-7; a possible D gene is TRBD2 (5 bases). The CDR3 consists of 14 residues. The germline CDR1 and CDR2 sequences are GTSNPN and SVGIG (reference sequence). Trimming pared 3 bases from V and 1 base from J, leaving 13 bases between. The CDR3 sequence is CAWSSEGASYEQYF. The CDR3 nucleotides are TGTGCCTGGAGCAGCGAGGGCGCATCCTACGAGCAGTACTTC.

The chain uses TRBV5-4 and TRBJ2-5, with TRBD2 as a possible D gene (7 bases). V lost 9 bases, J lost 4 bases, and 13 bases lay in between. This CDR3 region has 12 residues. The V gene's germline CDR1 is SGHNT and CDR2 YYREEE (reference sequence). The CDR3 bases are TGTGCCAACAACAGGGAGGGAGAGACCCAGTACTTC. Its protein product is CANNREGETQYF.

This clonotype was recorded many times. The V call is TRBV28, the J call TRBJ2-5; 7 bases match TRBD1. The CDR3 is 13 residues long. With 6 bases clipped from V and 5 bases from J, the junction kept 6 bases outside the gene matches. CDR1 is MDHEN and CDR2 is SYDVKM in the germline V gene. CDR3 residues: CASRQQGRETQYF. The CDR3 DNA is TGTGCCAGCAGACAACAGGGGCGGGAGACCCAGTACTTC.

This sequence joins TRBV3-1 and TRBJ2-2; no reliable D call. This CDR3 is built from 18 residues. V was cut by 4 bases and J by 0 bases, with 18 bases left in between. Germline V CDR1 and CDR2: LGHDT, YNNKEL (reference sequence). CDR3 sequence reads: CASSPRDPRHTNTGELFF. The CDR3 coding sequence is TGTGCCAGCAGCCCTCGCGACCCAAGACACACGAACACCGGGGAGCTGTTTTTT.

This chain connects TRBV7-3 to TRBJ1-1; D remains unclear. Per the germline V gene, CDR1 is SGHTA and CDR2 is FQGTGA. The ends were cut back, 5 bases at V and 1 base at J, with 11 bases in the middle. The CDR3 is made up of 14 amino acids. The CDR3 nucleotides read TGTGCCAGCAGCCCCAGCAGTTCGAACACTGAAGCTTTCTTT. Translation gives CASSPSSSNTEAFF.

The J gene is TRBJ1-2, the V gene TRBV7-8; D gene unclear. The length of the CDR3 is 12 residues. Trimming removed 2 bases from V and 10 bases from J, with 11 bases in between. Germline V gene lookup returns CDR1 SGHVS and CDR2 FQNEAQ. The CDR3 region is CASSLSLPFYTF. CDR3 DNA sequence: TGTGCCAGCAGCTTATCCCTTCCTTTCTACACCTTC.

This clonotype was found many times. The chain couples TRBV28 to TRBJ2-6, with D possibly being TRBD2 (6 bases). The length of the CDR3 is 17 residues. Germline loops: CDR1 MDHEN, CDR2 SYDVKM. V was clipped by 3 bases and J by 1 base, with 13 bases between them. CDR3 sequence (DNA): TGTGCCAGCAGTTTCCGCGGGACCGTGTCTGGGGCCAACGTCCTGACTTTC. Its protein is CASSFRGTVSGANVLTF.

For this clonotype: A much larger clone lies a single base off, so this may be a read error. The chain employs TRBV2 and TRBJ2-6; 7 nucleotides agree with TRBD1. Trimming cost V 6 bases and J 9 bases; bases outside gene matches: 8. The CDR3 is made up of 14 amino acids. Germline-derived CDR1 and CDR2 are SNHLY and FYNNEI. The CDR3 region has the DNA TGTGCCAGCAGCTCCGGGACAGTGCTCAACGTCCTGACTTTC. Encoded protein: CASSSGTVLNVLTF.

This clonotype has a count of ten or more. The chain uses TRBV28 and TRBJ2-7, with D hard to call. Trimming took off 6 bases at V and 3 bases at J, with 3 bases between the two ends. Germline CDR1 reads MDHEN; CDR2 reads SYDVKM. The CDR3 contains 10 residues. The CDR3 spells CASRDYEQYF. CDR3 bases: TGTGCCAGCAGAGACTACGAGCAGTACTTC.

The V and J genes are TRBV20-1 and TRBJ1-5; D perhaps matches TRBD1 (5 bases). Germline V gene lookup returns CDR1 DFQATT and CDR2 SNEGSKA (reference sequence). V was clipped by 5 bases and J by 7 bases, with 15 bases between them. The CDR3 consists of 13 residues. The CDR3 reads CSAYGTSTQPQHF. In DNA form, the CDR3 reads TGCAGTGCTTACGGGACCTCCACCCAGCCCCAGCATTTT.

The table lists this clonotype with many counts. The chain recombines TRBV12-3 or TRBV12-4 with TRBJ1-5; D unresolved. The CDR3 sequence is 12 residues long. V gave up 7 bases and J gave up 7 bases, with 11 bases separating them. The CDR3 protein is CASTQGLQPQHF. The DNA of the CDR3 is TGTGCCAGCACCCAAGGTCTACAGCCCCAGCATTTT.

The rearrangement joins TRBV19 to TRBJ1-5; TRBD1 is a possible D gene (5 bases). The germline CDR1 and CDR2 sequences are LNHDA and SQIVND (reference sequence). This CDR3 has 18 residues. The V gene lost 6 bases and the J gene lost 0 bases, with 21 bases spanning the gap. This chain's CDR3 is CASRRTVGESYSNQPQHF. In DNA, the CDR3 is TGTGCCAGTAGAAGGACGGTGGGGGAATCGTATAGCAATCAGCCCCAGCATTTT.

In this sample, this clonotype turned up a few times. This rearrangement joins TRBV7-2 to TRBJ1-1; unclear D gene. Trimming left V 5 bases short and J 1 base short, with 11 bases between. Per germline, CDR1 SGHTA and CDR2 FQGNSA. The CDR3 has 14 residues. The CDR3 region is CASSGRVANTEAFF. CDR3 DNA sequence: TGTGCCAGCAGCGGGCGGGTCGCGAACACTGAAGCTTTCTTT.

This clonotype has a count of ten or more. The gene calls are TRBV27 and TRBJ2-6; D call uncertain. Germline CDR1 reads MNHEY; CDR2 reads SMNVEV (reference sequence). With 2 bases removed from V and 2 bases from J, the gap between germline ends came to 7 bases. The CDR3 spans 15 residues. The CDR3 is CASSLLETGANVLTF. The CDR3 DNA reads TGTGCCAGCAGTTTACTGGAGACTGGGGCCAACGTCCTGACTTTC.

The J gene is TRBJ1-2, the V gene TRBV5-8; D may be TRBD1 (5 bases). V shed 7 bases and J shed 1 base, with 11 bases lying between them. CDR1 is SGHTS and CDR2 is YDEGEE in the germline V gene. The CDR3 runs 13 residues. CDR3 nucleotides: TGTGCCAGCTTGGGGGTCTTTAACTATGGCTACACCTTC. This encodes CASLGVFNYGYTF.

The gene calls are TRBV7-9 and TRBJ2-2; 8 bases align to TRBD2. The CDR3 is 15 amino acids. The germline CDR1 and CDR2 sequences are SEHNR and FQNEAQ (reference sequence). V dropped 7 bases and J dropped 6; count of bases not matched to a gene: 10. CDR3 sequence (DNA): TGTGCCAGCACCGGGGGAGCGGGAGTCCCCGGGGAGCTGTTTTTT. It is translated as CASTGGAGVPGELFF.

This clonotype was picked up many times. V is TRBV28 and J is TRBJ2-7; 8 bases are a match to TRBD2. This CDR3 is 14 amino acids long. Germline loops: CDR1 MDHEN, CDR2 SYDVKM. V trimming: 7 bases; J trimming: 6 bases; junction bases outside the gene matches: 11. CDR3 sequence: CASTKVSGTFEQYF. Here the CDR3 DNA reads TGTGCCAGCACCAAGGTTAGCGGGACTTTCGAGCAGTACTTC.

This clonotype has only a few counts. The chain carries TRBV9 and TRBJ2-7; TRBD1 agrees at 7 bases. This CDR3 comprises 14 residues. Germline lookup yields CDR1 SGDLS and CDR2 YYNGEE. V lost 4 bases, J lost 7 bases, and 11 bases stayed unmatched. CDR3 in DNA: TGTGCCAGCAGCCCCCAGACAGGGACGCAAGAGCAGTACTTC. It is translated as CASSPQTGTQEQYF.

The V gene is TRBV7-9, the J gene TRBJ2-1, with TRBD1 matching over 9 bases. V lost 9 bases to trimming and J lost 4 bases; unmatched junction nucleotides: 4. This CDR3 has 13 residues. From germline, CDR1 is SEHNR and CDR2 FQNEAQ (reference sequence). CDR3 sequence (DNA): TGTGCCAGACCGGGACAGGGTTACAATGAGCAGTTCTTC. This gives the protein CARPGQGYNEQFF. Supplemented by reference TRBV7-9 and TRBJ2-1, the full variable domain reads DTGVSQNPRHKITKRGQNVTFRCDPISEHNRLYWYRQTLGQGPEFLTYFQNEAQLEKSRLLSDRFSAERPKGSFSTLEIQRTEQGDSAMYLCARPGQGYNEQFFGPGTRLTVL.

Ten or more counts support this clonotype. The chain recombines TRBV28 with TRBJ2-7, with D perhaps assigned TRBD1 or TRBD2 (5 bases each). From germline, CDR1 is MDHEN and CDR2 SYDVKM. V was pared by 8 bases and J by 6 bases, with 20 bases between. This CDR3 contains 14 residues. The CDR3 is CASQPRGGWFEQYF. CDR3 DNA: TGTGCCAGCCAACCCCGGGGCGGATGGTTCGAGCAGTACTTC. The full variable domain, completed using reference TRBV28 and TRBJ2-7, is DVKVTQSSRYLVKRTGEKVFLECVQDMDHENMFWYRQDPGLGLRLIYFSYDVKMKEKGDIPEGYSVSREKKERFSLILESASTNQTSMYLCASQPRGGWFEQYFGPGTRLTVT.

This chain's CDR3 is CASRRTGRRTGELFF. CDR3 coding DNA: TGTGCCAGCAGACGGACAGGCCGAAGGACCGGGGAGCTGTTTTTT. The J gene is TRBJ2-2, the V gene TRBV14; 7 positions agree with TRBD1. Per the germline V gene, CDR1 is SGHDN and CDR2 is FVKESK. V shed 6 bases, J shed 5 bases, and the junction held 9 bases outside the gene matches. This CDR3 is built from 15 residues.

As to this clonotype: Germline is not matched at one junction end, which may reflect a read error. The V call is TRBV12-3 or TRBV12-4, the J call TRBJ1-2; D is ambiguous. The CDR3 runs to 11 residues. CDR3 in DNA: TGTGTCAGCAGTTCAGGCTATGGCTACACCTTC. This translates into CVSSSGYGYTF.

This clonotype has ten or more counts. The rearrangement uses TRBV28 and TRBJ2-7; D may be TRBD1 (6 bases). Per germline, CDR1 MDHEN and CDR2 SYDVKM. V was clipped by 6 bases and J by 5 bases, with 17 bases between them. The CDR3 has 14 amino acids. CDR3 DNA sequence: TGTGCCAGCAGAACAGGGCTTTCGTACCACGAGCAGTACTTC. Its translation: CASRTGLSYHEQYF.

This clonotype was found a few times. This chain connects TRBV20-1 to TRBJ2-7, with 7 bases lining up with TRBD2. Germline V gene sequence: CDR1 DFQATT, CDR2 SNEGSKA (reference sequence). V trimming: 0 bases; J trimming: 0 bases; junction bases outside the gene matches: 5. The CDR3 extends over 15 amino acids. The DNA for the CDR3 is TGCAGTGCTAGAGATGCGGAGCGGGACTCCTACGAGCAGTACTTC. This codes for CSARDAERDSYEQYF.

Of note for this clonotype: One end of the junction varies from germline; a read error may be responsible. The V and J genes are TRBV14 and TRBJ2-7; 8 nucleotides match TRBD2. There are 15 residues in the CDR3. Germline CDR1 is SGHDN and CDR2 is FVKESK. CDR3 bases: TGTTCCAGCAGCCAAGGACTAGCAGGAGCGTACGAGCAGTACTTC. Encoded protein: CSSSQGLAGAYEQYF.

This clonotype was counted many times. V and J are TRBV12-5 and TRBJ1-1; D is unclear. The germline V and J ends were trimmed by 3 bases and 0 bases, with 5 bases remaining between them. CDR3 length: 13 residues. Germline loops: CDR1 LGHNT, CDR2 FRNRAP. The CDR3 protein is CASGLEMNTEAFF. The DNA of the CDR3 is TGTGCTAGTGGTTTAGAGATGAACACTGAAGCTTTCTTT.

The genes are TRBV25-1 and TRBJ1-5; TRBD1 is a possible D gene (5 bases). Trimming took 6 bases from V and 7 from J, leaving 10 bases between them. The CDR3 contains 12 residues. Germline lookup yields CDR1 MGHDK and CDR2 SYGVNS. The CDR3 sequence: CASREGEQPQHF. The CDR3, as DNA: TGTGCCAGCAGGGAAGGGGAACAGCCCCAGCATTTT.